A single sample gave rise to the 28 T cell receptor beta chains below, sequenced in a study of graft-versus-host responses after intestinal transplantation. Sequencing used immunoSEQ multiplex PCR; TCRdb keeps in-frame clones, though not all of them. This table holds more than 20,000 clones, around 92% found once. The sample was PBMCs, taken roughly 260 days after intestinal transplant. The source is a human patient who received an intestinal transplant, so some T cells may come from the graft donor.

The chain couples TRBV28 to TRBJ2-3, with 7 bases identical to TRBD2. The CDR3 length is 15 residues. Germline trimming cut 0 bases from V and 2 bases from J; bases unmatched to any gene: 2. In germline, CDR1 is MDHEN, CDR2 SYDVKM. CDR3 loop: CASSLWGTNTDTQYF. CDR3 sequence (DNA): TGTGCCAGCAGTTTATGGGGGACTAACACAGATACGCAGTATTTT.

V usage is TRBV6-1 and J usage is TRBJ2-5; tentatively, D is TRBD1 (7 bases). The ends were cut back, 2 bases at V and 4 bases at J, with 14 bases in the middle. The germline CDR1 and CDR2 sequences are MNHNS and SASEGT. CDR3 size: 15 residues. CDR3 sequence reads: CASSEPQGGVETQYF. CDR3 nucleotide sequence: TGTGCCAGCAGTGAACCCCAGGGGGGCGTAGAGACCCAGTACTTC.

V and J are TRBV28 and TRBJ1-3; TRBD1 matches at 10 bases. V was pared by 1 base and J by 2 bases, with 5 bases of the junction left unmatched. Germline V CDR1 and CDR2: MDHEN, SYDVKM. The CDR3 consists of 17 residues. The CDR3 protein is CASSLSYGTGAGNTIYF. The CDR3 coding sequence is TGTGCCAGCAGTTTATCTTACGGGACAGGGGCTGGAAACACCATATATTTT.

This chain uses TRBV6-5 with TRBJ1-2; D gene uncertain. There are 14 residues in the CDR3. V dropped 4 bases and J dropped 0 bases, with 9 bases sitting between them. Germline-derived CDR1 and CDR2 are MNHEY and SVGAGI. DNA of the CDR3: TGTGCCAGCAGTTCCGAGAGGGCTAACTATGGCTACACCTTC. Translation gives CASSSERANYGYTF.

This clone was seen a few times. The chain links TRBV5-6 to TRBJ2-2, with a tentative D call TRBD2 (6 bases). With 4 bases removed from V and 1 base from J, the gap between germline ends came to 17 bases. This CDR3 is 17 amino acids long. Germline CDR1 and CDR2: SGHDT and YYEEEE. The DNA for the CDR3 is TGTGCCAGCAGCATAAGGGACTTTAGGCGGAACACCGGGGAGCTGTTTTTT. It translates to CASSIRDFRRNTGELFF.

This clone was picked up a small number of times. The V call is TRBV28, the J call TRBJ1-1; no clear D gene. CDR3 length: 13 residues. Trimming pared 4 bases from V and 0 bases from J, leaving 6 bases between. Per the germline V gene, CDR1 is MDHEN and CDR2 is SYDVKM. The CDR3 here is CASSSGLNTEAFF. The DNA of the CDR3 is TGTGCCAGCAGTTCCGGACTGAACACTGAAGCTTTCTTT.

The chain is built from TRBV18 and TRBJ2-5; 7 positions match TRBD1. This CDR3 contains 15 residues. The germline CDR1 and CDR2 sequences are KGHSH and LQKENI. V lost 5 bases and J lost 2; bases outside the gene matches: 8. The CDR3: CASSGSSGQQETQYF. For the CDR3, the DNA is TGTGCCAGCTCAGGAAGCTCGGGACAGCAAGAGACCCAGTACTTC.

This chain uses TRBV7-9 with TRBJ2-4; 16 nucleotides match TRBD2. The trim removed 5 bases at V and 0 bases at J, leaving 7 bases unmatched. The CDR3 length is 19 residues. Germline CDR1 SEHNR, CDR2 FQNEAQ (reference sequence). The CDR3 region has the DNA TGTGCCAGCAGCCCCGGGACTAGCGGGAGGGCCCTAGCCAAAAACATTCAGTACTTC. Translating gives CASSPGTSGRALAKNIQYF.

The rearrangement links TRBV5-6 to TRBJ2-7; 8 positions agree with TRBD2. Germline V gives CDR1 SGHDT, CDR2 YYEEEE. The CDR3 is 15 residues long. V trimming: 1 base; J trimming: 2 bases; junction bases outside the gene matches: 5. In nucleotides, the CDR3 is TGTGCCAGCAGCTTGTGGGATAGCGGGACCTACGAGCAGTACTTC. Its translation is CASSLWDSGTYEQYF.

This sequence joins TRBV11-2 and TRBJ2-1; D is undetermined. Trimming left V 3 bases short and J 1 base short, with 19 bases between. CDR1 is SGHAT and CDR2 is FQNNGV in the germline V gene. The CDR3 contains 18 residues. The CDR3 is CASSFAPPPFGSYNEQFF. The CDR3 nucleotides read TGTGCCAGCAGCTTTGCCCCCCCGCCTTTTGGGTCCTACAATGAGCAGTTCTTC.

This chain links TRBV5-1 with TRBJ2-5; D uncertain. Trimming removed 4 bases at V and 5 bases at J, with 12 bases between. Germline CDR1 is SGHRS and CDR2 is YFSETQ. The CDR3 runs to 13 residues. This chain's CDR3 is CASSGWLEETQYF. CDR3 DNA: TGCGCCAGCAGCGGTTGGCTAGAGGAGACCCAGTACTTC.

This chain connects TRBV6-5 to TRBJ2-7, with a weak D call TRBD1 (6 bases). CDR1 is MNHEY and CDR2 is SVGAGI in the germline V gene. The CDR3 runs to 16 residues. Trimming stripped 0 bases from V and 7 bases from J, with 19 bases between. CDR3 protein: CASSYSRTGSRSEQYF. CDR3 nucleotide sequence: TGTGCCAGCAGTTACTCGAGAACAGGGAGTAGGTCGGAGCAGTACTTC.

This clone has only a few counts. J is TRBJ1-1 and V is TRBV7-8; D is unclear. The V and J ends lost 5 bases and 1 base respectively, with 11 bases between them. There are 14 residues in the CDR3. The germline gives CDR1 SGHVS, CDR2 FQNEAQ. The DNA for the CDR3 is TGTGCCAGCAGCCCGACCGTACCGAACACTGAAGCTTTCTTT. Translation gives CASSPTVPNTEAFF.

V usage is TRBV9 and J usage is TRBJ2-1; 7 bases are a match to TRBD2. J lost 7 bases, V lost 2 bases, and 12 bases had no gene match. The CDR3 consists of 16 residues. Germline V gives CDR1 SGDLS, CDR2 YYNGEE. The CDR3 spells CASSVTPSGAVNEQFF. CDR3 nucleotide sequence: TGTGCCAGCAGCGTGACCCCTAGCGGAGCTGTTAATGAGCAGTTCTTC.

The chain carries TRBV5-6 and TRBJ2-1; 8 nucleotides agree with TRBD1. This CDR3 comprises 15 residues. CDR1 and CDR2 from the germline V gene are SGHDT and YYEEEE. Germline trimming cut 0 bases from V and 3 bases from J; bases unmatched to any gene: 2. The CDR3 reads CASSLGTGIYNEQFF. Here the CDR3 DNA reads TGTGCCAGCAGCTTGGGGACAGGGATCTACAATGAGCAGTTCTTC.

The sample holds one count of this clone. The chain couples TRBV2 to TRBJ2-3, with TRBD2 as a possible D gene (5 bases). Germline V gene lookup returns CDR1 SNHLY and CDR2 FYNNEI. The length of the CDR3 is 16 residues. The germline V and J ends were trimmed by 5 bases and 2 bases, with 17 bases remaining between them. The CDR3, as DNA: TGTGCCAGCAGTCCTAGCTATTCTCCCCCCACAGATACGCAGTATTTT. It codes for CASSPSYSPPTDTQYF.

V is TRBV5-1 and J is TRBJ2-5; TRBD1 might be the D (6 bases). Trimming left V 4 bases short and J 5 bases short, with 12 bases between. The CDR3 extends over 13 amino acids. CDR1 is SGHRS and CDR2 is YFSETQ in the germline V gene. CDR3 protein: CASSRGWGETQYF. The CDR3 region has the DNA TGCGCCAGCAGCAGGGGGTGGGGCGAGACCCAGTACTTC.

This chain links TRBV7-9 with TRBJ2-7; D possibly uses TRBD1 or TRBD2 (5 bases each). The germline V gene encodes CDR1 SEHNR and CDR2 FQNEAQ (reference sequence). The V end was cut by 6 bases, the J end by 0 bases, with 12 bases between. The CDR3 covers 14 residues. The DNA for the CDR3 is TGTGCCAGCAGTTCTCCCGGGACCTCCTACGAGCAGTACTTC. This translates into CASSSPGTSYEQYF. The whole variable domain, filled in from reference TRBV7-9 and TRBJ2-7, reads DTGVSQNPRHKITKRGQNVTFRCDPISEHNRLYWYRQTLGQGPEFLTYFQNEAQLEKSRLLSDRFSAERPKGSFSTLEIQRTEQGDSAMYLCASSSPGTSYEQYFGPGTRLTVT.

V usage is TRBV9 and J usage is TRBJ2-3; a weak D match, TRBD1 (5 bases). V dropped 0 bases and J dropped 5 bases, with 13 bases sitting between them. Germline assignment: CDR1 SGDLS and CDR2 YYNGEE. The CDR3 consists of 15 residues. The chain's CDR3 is CASSVAGGAGDTQYF. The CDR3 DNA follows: TGTGCCAGCAGCGTAGCTGGTGGGGCAGGAGATACGCAGTATTTT.

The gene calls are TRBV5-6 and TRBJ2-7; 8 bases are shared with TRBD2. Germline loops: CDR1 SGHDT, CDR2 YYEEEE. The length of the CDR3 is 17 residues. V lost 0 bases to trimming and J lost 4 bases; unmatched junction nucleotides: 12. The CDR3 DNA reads TGTGCCAGCAGCTTGGCGGGGGGGGCCGTCCGACCTTACGAGCAGTACTTC. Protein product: CASSLAGGAVRPYEQYF.

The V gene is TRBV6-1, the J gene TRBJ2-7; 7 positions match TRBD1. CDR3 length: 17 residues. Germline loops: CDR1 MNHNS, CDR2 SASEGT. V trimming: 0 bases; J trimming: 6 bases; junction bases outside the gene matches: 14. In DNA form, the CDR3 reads TGTGCCAGCAGTGAAGCGACATTCCGGGACAGCGGCCTCGAGCAGTACTTC. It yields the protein CASSEATFRDSGLEQYF.

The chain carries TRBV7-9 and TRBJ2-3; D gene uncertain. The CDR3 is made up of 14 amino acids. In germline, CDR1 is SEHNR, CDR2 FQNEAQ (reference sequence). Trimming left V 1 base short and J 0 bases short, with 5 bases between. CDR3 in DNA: TGTGCCAGCAGCTTAGAAGGCAGCACAGATACGCAGTATTTT. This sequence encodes CASSLEGSTDTQYF.

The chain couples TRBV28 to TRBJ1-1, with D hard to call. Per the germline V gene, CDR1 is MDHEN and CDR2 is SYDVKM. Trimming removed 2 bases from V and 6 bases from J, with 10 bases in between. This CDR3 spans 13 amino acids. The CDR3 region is CASSLRTLPEAFF. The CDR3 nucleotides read TGTGCCAGCAGTTTAAGGACTCTGCCTGAAGCTTTCTTT.

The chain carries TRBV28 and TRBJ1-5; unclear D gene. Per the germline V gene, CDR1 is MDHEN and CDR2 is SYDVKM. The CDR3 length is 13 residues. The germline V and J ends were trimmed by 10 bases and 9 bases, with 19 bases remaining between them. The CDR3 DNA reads TGTGCCACCAACCTCCGGGATATTGGGCCCCAGCATTTT. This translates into CATNLRDIGPQHF. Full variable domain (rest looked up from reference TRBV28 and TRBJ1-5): DVKVTQSSRYLVKRTGEKVFLECVQDMDHENMFWYRQDPGLGLRLIYFSYDVKMKEKGDIPEGYSVSREKKERFSLILESASTNQTSMYLCATNLRDIGPQHFGDGTRLSIL.

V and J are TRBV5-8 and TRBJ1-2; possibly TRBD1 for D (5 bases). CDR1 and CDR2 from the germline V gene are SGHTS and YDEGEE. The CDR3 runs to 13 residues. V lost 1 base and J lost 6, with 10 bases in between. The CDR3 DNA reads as TGTGCCAGCAGCTTGCGGGGGTCTGATGGCTACACCTTC. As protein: CASSLRGSDGYTF.

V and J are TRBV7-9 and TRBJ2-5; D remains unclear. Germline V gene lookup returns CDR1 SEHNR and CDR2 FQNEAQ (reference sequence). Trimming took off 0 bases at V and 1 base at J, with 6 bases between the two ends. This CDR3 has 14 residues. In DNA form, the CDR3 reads TGTGCCAGCAGCTTAGCTGGTGGCCAAGAGACCCAGTACTTC. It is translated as CASSLAGGQETQYF.

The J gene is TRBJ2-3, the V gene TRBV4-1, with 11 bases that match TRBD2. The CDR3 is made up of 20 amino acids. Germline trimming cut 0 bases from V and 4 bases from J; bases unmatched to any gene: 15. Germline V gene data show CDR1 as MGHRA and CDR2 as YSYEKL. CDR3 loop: CASSQDLILSSGRMSDTQYF. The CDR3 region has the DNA TGCGCCAGCAGCCAAGATCTTATCTTGTCTAGCGGGAGGATGTCAGATACGCAGTATTTT.

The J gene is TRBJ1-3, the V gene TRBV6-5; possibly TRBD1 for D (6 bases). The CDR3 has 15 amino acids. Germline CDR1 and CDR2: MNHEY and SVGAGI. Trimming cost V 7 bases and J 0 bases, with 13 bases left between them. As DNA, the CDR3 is TGTGCCAGCAACTCGGACAGAAGCTCTGGAAACACCATATATTTT. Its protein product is CASNSDRSSGNTIYF.